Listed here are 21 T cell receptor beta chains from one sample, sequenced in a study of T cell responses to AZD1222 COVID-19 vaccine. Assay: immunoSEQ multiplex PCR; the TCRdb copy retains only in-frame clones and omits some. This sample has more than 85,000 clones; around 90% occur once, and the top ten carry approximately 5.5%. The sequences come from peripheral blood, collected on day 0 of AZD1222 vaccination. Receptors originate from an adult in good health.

CDR3 bases: TGTGCCAGCAGCTTAGATGGGGGGGCCCAAGAGACCCAGTACTTC. This encodes CASSLDGGAQETQYF. The chain joins TRBV7-2 to TRBJ2-5; D may be TRBD2 (7 bases). Germline loops: CDR1 SGHTA, CDR2 FQGNSA. There are 15 residues in the CDR3. V was cut by 1 base and J by 1 base, with 10 bases left in between.

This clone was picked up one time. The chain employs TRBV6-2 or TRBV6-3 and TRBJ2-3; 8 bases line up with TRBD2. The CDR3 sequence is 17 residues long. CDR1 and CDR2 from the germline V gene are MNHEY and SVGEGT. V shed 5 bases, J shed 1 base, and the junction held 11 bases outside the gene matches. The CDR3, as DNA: TGTGCCAGCAGTCCCCGGAGGGGTAGCGGGGGCACAGATACGCAGTATTTT. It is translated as CASSPRRGSGGTDTQYF.

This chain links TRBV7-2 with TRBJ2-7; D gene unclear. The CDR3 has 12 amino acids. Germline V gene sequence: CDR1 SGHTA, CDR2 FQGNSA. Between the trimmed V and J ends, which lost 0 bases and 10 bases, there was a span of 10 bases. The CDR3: CASSLAIDTQYF. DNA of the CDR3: TGTGCCAGCAGCTTAGCGATAGACACACAGTACTTC.

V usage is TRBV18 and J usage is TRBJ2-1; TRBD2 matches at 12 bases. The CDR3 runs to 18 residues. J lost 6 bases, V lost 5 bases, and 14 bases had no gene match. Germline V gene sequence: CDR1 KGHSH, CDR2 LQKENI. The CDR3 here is CASSKVGPTSGSPNEQFF. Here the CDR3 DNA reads TGTGCCAGCTCAAAAGTCGGCCCGACTAGCGGGAGTCCCAATGAGCAGTTCTTC.

CDR3 amino acids: CASSRILTANMKDTEAFF. The CDR3 DNA sequence: TGTGCCAGCAGCCGTATCCTGACAGCAAATATGAAGGACACTGAAGCTTTCTTT. The chain has TRBV4-2 and TRBJ1-1; the D gene is possibly TRBD1 (5 bases). The CDR3 runs 18 residues. V was trimmed by 4 bases and J by 3 bases, leaving 24 bases between them. Germline V CDR1 and CDR2: LGHNA, YNFKEQ.

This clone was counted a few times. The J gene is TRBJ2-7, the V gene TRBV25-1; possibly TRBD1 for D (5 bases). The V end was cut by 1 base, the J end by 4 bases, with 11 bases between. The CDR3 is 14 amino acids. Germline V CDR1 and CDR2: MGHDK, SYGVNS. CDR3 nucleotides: TGTGCCAGCAGTGAATCCCCAGGGTCTTACGAGCAGTACTTC. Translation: CASSESPGSYEQYF.

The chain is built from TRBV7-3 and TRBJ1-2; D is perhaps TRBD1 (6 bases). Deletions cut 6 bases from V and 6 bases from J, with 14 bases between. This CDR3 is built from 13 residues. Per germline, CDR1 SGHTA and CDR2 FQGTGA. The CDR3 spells CASRRSSGDGYTF. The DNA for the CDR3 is TGTGCCAGCAGGAGGAGTTCAGGGGATGGCTACACCTTC.

The CDR3 loop reads CASSPILGLGTDTQYF. CDR3 nucleotide sequence: TGTGCCAGCAGTCCCATTCTGGGGTTGGGCACAGATACGCAGTATTTT. This sequence joins TRBV28 and TRBJ2-3, with D unresolved. Germline CDR1 reads MDHEN; CDR2 reads SYDVKM. Deletions cut 5 bases from V and 1 base from J, with 16 bases between. The CDR3 consists of 16 residues. Using reference TRBV28 and TRBJ2-3 for the parts outside the CDR3, the full variable domain is DVKVTQSSRYLVKRTGEKVFLECVQDMDHENMFWYRQDPGLGLRLIYFSYDVKMKEKGDIPEGYSVSREKKERFSLILESASTNQTSMYLCASSPILGLGTDTQYFGPGTRLTVL.

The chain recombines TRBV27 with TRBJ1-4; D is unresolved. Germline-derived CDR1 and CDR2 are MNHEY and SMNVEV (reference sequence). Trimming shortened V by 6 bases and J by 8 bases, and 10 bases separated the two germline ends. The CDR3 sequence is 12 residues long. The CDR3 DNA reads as TGTGCCAGCAGGAGACTAGGGGAAAAACTGTTTTTT. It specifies CASRRLGEKLFF. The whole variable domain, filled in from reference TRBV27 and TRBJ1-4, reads EAQVTQNPRYLITVTGKKLTVTCSQNMNHEYMSWYRQDPGLGLRQIYYSMNVEVTDKGDVPEGYKVSRKEKRNFPLILESPSPNQTSLYFCASRRLGEKLFFGSGTQLSVL.

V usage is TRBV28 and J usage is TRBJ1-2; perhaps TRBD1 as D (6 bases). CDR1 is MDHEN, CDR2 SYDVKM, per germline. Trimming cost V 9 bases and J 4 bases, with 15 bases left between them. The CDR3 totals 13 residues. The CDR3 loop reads CASQMGQPYGYTF. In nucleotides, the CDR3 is TGTGCCAGTCAAATGGGACAACCCTATGGCTACACCTTC.

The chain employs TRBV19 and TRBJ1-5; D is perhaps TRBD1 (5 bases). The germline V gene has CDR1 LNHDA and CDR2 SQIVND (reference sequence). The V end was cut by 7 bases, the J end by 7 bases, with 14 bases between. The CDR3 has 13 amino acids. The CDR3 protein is CASNPGGIQPQHF. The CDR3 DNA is TGTGCCAGTAACCCCGGGGGTATCCAGCCCCAGCATTTT.

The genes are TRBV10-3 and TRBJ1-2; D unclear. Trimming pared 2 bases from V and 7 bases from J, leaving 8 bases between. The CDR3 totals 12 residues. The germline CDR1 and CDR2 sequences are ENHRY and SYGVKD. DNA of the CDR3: TGTGCCATCAGTGAGGTTGACGGTGGCTACACCTTC. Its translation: CAISEVDGGYTF.

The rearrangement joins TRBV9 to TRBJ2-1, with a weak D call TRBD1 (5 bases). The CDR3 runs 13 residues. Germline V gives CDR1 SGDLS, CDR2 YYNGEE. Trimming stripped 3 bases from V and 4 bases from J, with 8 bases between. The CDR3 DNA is TGTGCCAGCAGCGCCGGACATTACAATGAGCAGTTCTTC. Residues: CASSAGHYNEQFF. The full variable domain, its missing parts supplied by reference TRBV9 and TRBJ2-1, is DSGVTQTPKHLITATGQRVTLRCSPRSGDLSVYWYQQSLDQGLQFLIQYYNGEERAKGNILERFSAQQFPDLHSELNLSSLELGDSALYFCASSAGHYNEQFFGPGTRLTVL.

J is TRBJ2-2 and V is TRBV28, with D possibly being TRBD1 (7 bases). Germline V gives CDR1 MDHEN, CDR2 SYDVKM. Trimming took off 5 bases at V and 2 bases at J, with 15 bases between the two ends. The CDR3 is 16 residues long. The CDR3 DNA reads TGTGCCAGCAGTCCCCACGGAGGGGGCAACACCGGGGAGCTGTTTTTT. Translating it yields CASSPHGGGNTGELFF. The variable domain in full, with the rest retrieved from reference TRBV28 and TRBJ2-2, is DVKVTQSSRYLVKRTGEKVFLECVQDMDHENMFWYRQDPGLGLRLIYFSYDVKMKEKGDIPEGYSVSREKKERFSLILESASTNQTSMYLCASSPHGGGNTGELFFGEGSRLTVL.

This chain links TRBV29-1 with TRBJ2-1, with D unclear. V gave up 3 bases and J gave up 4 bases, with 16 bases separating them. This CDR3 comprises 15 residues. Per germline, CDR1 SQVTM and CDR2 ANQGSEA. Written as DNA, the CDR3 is TGCAGCGTTGAGGCAGCCCCATACATATACAATGAGCAGTTCTTC. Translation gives CSVEAAPYIYNEQFF.

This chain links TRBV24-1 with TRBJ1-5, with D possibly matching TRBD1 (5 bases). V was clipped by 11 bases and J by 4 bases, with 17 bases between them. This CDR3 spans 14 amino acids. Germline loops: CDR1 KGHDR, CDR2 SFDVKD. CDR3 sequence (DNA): TGTGCCATAGGGGAGGGCGGGGGAAATCAGCCCCAGCATTTT. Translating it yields CAIGEGGGNQPQHF.

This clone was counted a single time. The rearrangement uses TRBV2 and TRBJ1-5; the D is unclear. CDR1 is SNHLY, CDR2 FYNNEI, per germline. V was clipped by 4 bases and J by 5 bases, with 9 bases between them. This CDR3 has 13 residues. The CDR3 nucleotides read TGTGCCAGCAGTGGGGAACGAGATCAGCCCCAGCATTTT. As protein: CASSGERDQPQHF.

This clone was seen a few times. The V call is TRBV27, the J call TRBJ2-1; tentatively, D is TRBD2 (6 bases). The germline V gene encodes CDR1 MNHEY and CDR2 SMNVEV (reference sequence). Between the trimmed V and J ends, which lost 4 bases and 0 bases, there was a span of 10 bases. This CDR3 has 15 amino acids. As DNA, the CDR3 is TGTGCCAGCAGTTCTAGCGAGAGCTCCTACAATGAGCAGTTCTTC. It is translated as CASSSSESSYNEQFF.

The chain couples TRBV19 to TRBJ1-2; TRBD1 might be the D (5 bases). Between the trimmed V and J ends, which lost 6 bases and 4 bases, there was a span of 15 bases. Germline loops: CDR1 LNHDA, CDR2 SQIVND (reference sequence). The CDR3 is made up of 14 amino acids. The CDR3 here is CASSEQGRSYGYTF. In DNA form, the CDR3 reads TGTGCCAGTAGCGAGCAGGGACGCTCCTATGGCTACACCTTC.

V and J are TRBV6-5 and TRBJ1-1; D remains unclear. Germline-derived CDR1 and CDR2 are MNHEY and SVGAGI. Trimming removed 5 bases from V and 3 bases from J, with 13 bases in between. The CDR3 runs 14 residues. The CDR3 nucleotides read TGTGCCAGCAGTCGCGACCCGTGGGACACTGAAGCTTTCTTT. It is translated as CASSRDPWDTEAFF.

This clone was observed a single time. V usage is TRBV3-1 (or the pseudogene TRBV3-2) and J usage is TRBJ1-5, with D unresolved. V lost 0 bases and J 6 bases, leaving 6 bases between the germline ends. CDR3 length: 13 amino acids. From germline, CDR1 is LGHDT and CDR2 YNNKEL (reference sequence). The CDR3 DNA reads TGTGCCAGCAGCCAAGAGGTGGGTCAGCCCCAGCATTTT. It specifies CASSQEVGQPQHF.